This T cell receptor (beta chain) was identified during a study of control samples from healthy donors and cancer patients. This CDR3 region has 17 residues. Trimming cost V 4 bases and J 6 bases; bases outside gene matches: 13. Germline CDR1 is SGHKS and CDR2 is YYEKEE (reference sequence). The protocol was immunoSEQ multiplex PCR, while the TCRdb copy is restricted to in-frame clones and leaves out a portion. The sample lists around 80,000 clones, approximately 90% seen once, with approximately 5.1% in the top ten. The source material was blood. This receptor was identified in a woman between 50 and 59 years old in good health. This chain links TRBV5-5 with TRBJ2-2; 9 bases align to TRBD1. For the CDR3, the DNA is TGTGCCAGCAGCAGTCTACAGGGGGCGGGAAGTCCCGGGGAGCTGTTTTTT. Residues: CASSSLQGAGSPGELFF.